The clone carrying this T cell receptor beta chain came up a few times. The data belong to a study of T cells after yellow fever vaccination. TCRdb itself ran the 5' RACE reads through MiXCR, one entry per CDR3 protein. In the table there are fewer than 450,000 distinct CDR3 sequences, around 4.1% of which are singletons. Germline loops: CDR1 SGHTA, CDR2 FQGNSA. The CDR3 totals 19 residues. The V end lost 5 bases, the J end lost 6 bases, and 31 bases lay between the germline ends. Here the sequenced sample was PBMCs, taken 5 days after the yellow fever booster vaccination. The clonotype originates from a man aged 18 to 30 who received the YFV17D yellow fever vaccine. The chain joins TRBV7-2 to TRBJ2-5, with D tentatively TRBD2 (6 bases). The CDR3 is CASSLNRGASYPGDQTQYF. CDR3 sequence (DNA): TGTGCCAGCAGCCTAAACCGGGGAGCTTCGTATCCGGGGGACCAGACCCAGTACTTC.